Presented here are 6 T cell receptor beta chains from one specimen sequenced in a study of blood T cell repertoires in COVID-19. Clones were sequenced by immunoSEQ multiplex PCR, and TCRdb holds only the in-frame ones, with some missing. The sample gives a few hundred thousand clones, around 90% of which show up once; 3% is in the top ten. The specimen sequenced was peripheral blood. The receptors come from a man aged 18 to 30 with active or convalescent COVID-19.

This clone has just one count. The V call is TRBV12-3 or TRBV12-4, the J call TRBJ1-2; D may be TRBD1 (5 bases). The germline V and J ends were trimmed by 4 bases and 8 bases, with 11 bases remaining between them. The CDR3 sequence is 12 residues long. CDR3 DNA: TGTGCCAGCAGTTCGGGACGGGGGGGCTACACCTTC. Its protein product is CASSSGRGGYTF.

The sample holds one count of this clone. The gene calls are TRBV9 and TRBJ2-2; 7 bases map to TRBD2. The V gene end was trimmed by 0 bases and the J gene end by 1 base; junction bases not matched to a gene: 3. The CDR3 has 16 residues. The germline V gene has CDR1 SGDLS and CDR2 YYNGEE. DNA for the CDR3: TGTGCCAGCAGCGTAGCCGTAGCGGGGAACACCGGGGAGCTGTTTTTT. Encoded protein: CASSVAVAGNTGELFF.

This chain connects TRBV12-3 or TRBV12-4 to TRBJ1-2, with 8 bases fitting TRBD1. Trimming removed 8 bases from V and 8 bases from J; junction bases left unmatched: 10. This CDR3 is built from 13 residues. Here the CDR3 DNA reads TGTGCCAGCGGCCCACTCAGGGGGCGAGGCTACACCTTC. Protein: CASGPLRGRGYTF.

This chain joins TRBV19 and TRBJ1-2; no firm D call. The V gene's germline CDR1 is LNHDA and CDR2 SQIVND (reference sequence). The ends were cut back, 5 bases at V and 1 base at J, with 8 bases in the middle. CDR3 length equals 13 residues. The CDR3 DNA is TGTGCCAGTAGTCTTCCGGTTAACTATGGCTACACCTTC. Translation: CASSLPVNYGYTF.

This chain connects TRBV28 to TRBJ1-3; D ambiguous. Looked up from germline, CDR1 is MDHEN and CDR2 is SYDVKM. There are 15 residues in the CDR3. The V end lost 6 bases, the J end lost 0 bases, and 12 bases lay between the germline ends. CDR3 in DNA: TGTGCCAGCAGCTCGACACCCAGCTCTGGAAACACCATATATTTT. This translates into CASSSTPSSGNTIYF.

This chain uses TRBV5-1 with TRBJ2-1; TRBD2 matches at 16 bases. The J segment lost 8 bases and the V segment lost 4 bases, leaving 12 bases of the junction unmatched. This CDR3 contains 18 residues. Germline lookup yields CDR1 SGHRS and CDR2 YFSETQ. The CDR3 reads CASSEPGLAGGQIYEQFF. The CDR3 region has the DNA TGCGCCAGCAGCGAACCGGGACTAGCGGGGGGGCAGATCTATGAGCAGTTCTTC. Filled out from reference TRBV5-1 and TRBJ2-1, the complete variable domain reads KAGVTQTPRYLIKTRGQQVTLSCSPISGHRSVSWYQQTPGQGLQFLFEYFSETQRNKGNFPGRFSGRQFSNSRSEMNVSTLELGDSALYLCASSEPGLAGGQIYEQFFGPGTRLTVL.